This T cell receptor (beta chain) is drawn from a study of blood T cell repertoires in COVID-19. On the study more broadly: Sites in the United States, Italy and Spain provided acute and convalescent COVID-19 samples. PBMCs, B-cell-depleted T cells, or T cells were the source of the cDNA or gDNA that made up the material.

Germline CDR1 SGHNT, CDR2 YYREEE (reference sequence). Trimming left V 0 bases short and J 2 bases short, with 5 bases between. The CDR3 sequence is 13 residues long. In the original analysis: How many nucleated cells were present was estimated from reference gene primer amplification. Clones were sequenced by immunoSEQ multiplex PCR, and TCRdb holds only the in-frame ones, with some missing. V and J calls and clone size are copied from that table; D and trimming were computed from the DNA. The sample consists of about 68,000 clones, approximately 79% of them appearing once. This chain links TRBV5-4 with TRBJ1-1; the D is unclear. This receptor was obtained from a woman aged 45-65 years with acute or convalescent COVID-19. Sequencing was performed on peripheral blood. Here the CDR3 DNA reads TGTGCCAGCAGCTTGGCCCAAAACACTGAAGCTTTCTTT. It yields the protein CASSLAQNTEAFF.